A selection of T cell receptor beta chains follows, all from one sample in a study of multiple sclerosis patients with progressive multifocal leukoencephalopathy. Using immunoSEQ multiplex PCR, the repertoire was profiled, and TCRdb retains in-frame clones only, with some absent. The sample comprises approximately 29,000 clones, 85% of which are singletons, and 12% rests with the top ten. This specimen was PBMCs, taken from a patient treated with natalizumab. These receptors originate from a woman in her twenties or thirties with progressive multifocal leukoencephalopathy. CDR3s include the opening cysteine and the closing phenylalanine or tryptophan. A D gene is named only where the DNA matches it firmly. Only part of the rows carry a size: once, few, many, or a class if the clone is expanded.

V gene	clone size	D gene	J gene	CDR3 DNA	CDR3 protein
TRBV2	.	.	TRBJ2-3	TGTGCCAGCAGTGATTATGGAGGGGGAGATACGCAGTATTTT	CASSDYGGGDTQYF
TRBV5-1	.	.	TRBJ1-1	TGCGCCAGCAGCTTGGACAGAGCTCAAGAAGCTTTCTTT	CASSLDRAQEAFF
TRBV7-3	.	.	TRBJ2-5	TGTGCCAGCAGGTCCCCGGGACTCCGTTTTGAGACCCAGTACTTC	CASRSPGLRFETQYF
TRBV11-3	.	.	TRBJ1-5	TGTGCCAGCAGCTTAGACAGAGATCAGCCCCAGCATTTT	CASSLDRDQPQHF
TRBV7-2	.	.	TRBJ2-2	TGTGCCAGCAGCCCACAGGGTAGGCACACCGGGGAGCTGTTTTTT	CASSPQGRHTGELFF
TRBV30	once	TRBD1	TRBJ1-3	TGTGCCTGGACCCGGACAGGCTCTGGAAACACCATATATTTT	CAWTRTGSGNTIYF
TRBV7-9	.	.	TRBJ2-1	TGTGCCAGCAGCAGTGGTGCCTACAATGAGCAGTTCTTC	CASSSGAYNEQFF
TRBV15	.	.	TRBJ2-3	TGTGCCACCAGCAGAGTGGCGGATACGCAGTATTTT	CATSRVADTQYF
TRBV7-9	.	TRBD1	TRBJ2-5	TGTGCCAGCAGCTTAAGGGGTGAGGGACCAGGGGGAGAGACCCAGTACTTC	CASSLRGEGPGGETQYF
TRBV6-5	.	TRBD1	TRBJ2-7	TGTGCCAGCAGCCGATTGGGCACAGGGGGGGAGCAGTACTTC	CASSRLGTGGEQYF
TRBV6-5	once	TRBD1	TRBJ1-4	TGTGCCAGCAGATTCCGTCCAGGGGGTAATGAAAAACTGTTTTTT	CASRFRPGGNEKLFF
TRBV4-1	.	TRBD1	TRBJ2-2	TGCGCCAGCAGCTTCCGGGACAGAAACACCGGGGAGCTGTTTTTT	CASSFRDRNTGELFF
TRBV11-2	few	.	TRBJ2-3	TGTGCCAGCAGCTTAGGGCAGGGGAGGGCCACAGATACGCAGTATTTT	CASSLGQGRATDTQYF
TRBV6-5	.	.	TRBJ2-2	TGTGCCAGCAGTTACTCGGAGACCGGGGAGCTGTTTTTT	CASSYSETGELFF
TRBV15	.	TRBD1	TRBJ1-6	TGTGCCACCAGCACAAATACAGGGGGCTATAATTCACCCCTCCACTTT	CATSTNTGGYNSPLHF
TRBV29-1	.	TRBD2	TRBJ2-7	TGCAGCGTTTCCCCCCGGACTAGCGGGTCTGTAATGGTGCAGTACTTC	CSVSPRTSGSVMVQYF
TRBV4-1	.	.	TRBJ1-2	TGCGCCAGCAGCCAAGAGTCACAGCGCTATGGCTACACCTTC	CASSQESQRYGYTF
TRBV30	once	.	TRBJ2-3	TGTGCCTGGAGTGGTTTCGGGAATACGCAGTATTTT	CAWSGFGNTQYF
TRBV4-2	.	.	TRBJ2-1	TGTGCCAGCAGCCAAGTAGTGGCCAGCCAGAGGTACAATGAGCAGTTCTTC	CASSQVVASQRYNEQFF
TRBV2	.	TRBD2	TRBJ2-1	TGTGCCAGCGCCGAAGTAGCGGGAGGATACAATGAGCAGTTCTTC	CASAEVAGGYNEQFF
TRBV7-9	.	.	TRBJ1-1	TGTGCCAGCAGCTTGGGACGGACTTCTGAAGCTTTCTTT	CASSLGRTSEAFF
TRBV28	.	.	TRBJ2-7	TGTGCCAGCAGTCCCCCACATACCAGCTACGAGCAGTACTTC	CASSPPHTSYEQYF
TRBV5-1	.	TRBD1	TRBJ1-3	TGCGCCAGCAGCCAGACAGGGGGCCCAAAGGTCGGCTCTGGAAACACCATATATTTT	CASSQTGGPKVGSGNTIYF
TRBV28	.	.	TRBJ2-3	TGTGCCAGCAGTTCTGGACGGAGCACAGATACGCAGTATTTT	CASSSGRSTDTQYF
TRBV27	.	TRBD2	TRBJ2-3	TGTGCCAGCAGTTTAGACACGGGGAGGGGCACAGATACGCAGTATTTT	CASSLDTGRGTDTQYF
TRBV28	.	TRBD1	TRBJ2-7	TGTGCCAGCATCCGGACAGGGGGGACCTACGAGCAGTACTTC	CASIRTGGTYEQYF
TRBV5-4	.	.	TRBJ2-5	TGTGCCAGCAGCTTTTCTAACCAAGAGACCCAGTACTTC	CASSFSNQETQYF
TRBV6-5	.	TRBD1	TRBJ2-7	TGTGCCAGCATGAAACAGGGGGCAAACGAGCAGTACTTC	CASMKQGANEQYF
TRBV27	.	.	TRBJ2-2	TGTGCCAGCAGTTTCCTTGACAAACTGAACACCGGGGAGCCGTTTTTT	CASSFLDKLNTGEPFF
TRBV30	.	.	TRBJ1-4	TGTGCCTCTAGCAGGAGAGATGGGGAAAAACTGTTTTTT	CASSRRDGEKLFF
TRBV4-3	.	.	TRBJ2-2	TGCGCCAGCAGCCAAGATAGTGCAGGGTTCGGGGAGCTGTTTTTT	CASSQDSAGFGELFF
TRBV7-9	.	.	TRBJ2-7	TGTGCCAGCAGCTTCACTTCCTCCAACTCCTACGAGCAGTACTTC	CASSFTSSNSYEQYF
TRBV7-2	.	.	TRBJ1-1	TGTGCCAGCAGCCTAAGCTCCCTCAACTTT	CASSLSSLNF
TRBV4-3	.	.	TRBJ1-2	TGCGCCAGCAGCCAAGCAGCAGCTAACTATGGCTACACCTTC	CASSQAAANYGYTF
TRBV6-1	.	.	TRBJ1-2	TGTGCCAGCGAGGACTTCCCTAACTATGGCTACACCTTC	CASEDFPNYGYTF
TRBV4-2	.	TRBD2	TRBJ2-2	TGTGCCAGCAGCCAACAGGCGGGGGAAACCGGGGAGCTGTTTTTT	CASSQQAGETGELFF
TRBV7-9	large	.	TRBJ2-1	TGTGCCAGCAGACTAAAAGGCACGGAGCTCTCCTACAATGAGCAGTTCTTC	CASRLKGTELSYNEQFF
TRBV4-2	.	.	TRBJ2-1	TGTGCCAGCAGCCAAGGATCTAGCAATCCGTTCTTC	CASSQGSSNPFF
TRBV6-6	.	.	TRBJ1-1	TGTGCCAGCAGTTACTCGAGGGGAATTGAAGCTTTCTTT	CASSYSRGIEAFF